Listed below are T cell receptor beta chains from one sample, sequenced in a study of CD8 T cells in Susac syndrome. TCRdb reprocessed the immunoSEQ multiplex PCR reads with MiXCR, giving one entry per CDR3 protein. The repertoire holds around 130,000 distinct CDR3 sequences, with 80% as singletons. Sequencing was done on a sample of CD8+ T cells from PBMCs. Receptors originate from a human donor with multiple sclerosis. Both conserved end residues are part of each CDR3. The D gene is left open where the match is weak. Clone sizes are given selectively: once, few, many, or a class where the clone is expanded.

TRBJ1-1 few TRBD1 TRBV29-1 TGCAGCGCTCGACAGGGAAGCACTGAAGCTTTCTTT CSARQGSTEAFF
TRBJ2-5 few TRBD1 TRBV3-1 TGTGCCAGCATCTTAGACAGGGGACAAGTACAAGAGACCCAGTACTTC CASILDRGQVQETQYF
TRBJ1-6 - TRBD1 TRBV4-1 TGCGCCAGCAGCCAAGCCCAGTTGACAGGGCAGCCCCTCCACTTT CASSQAQLTGQPLHF
TRBJ1-5 few - TRBV6-1 TGTGCCAGCAGTGAAAATCAGCCCCAGCATTTT CASSENQPQHF
TRBJ2-1 - - TRBV24-1 TGTGCCACCAGTGATTTCCCCGGGGGAGAGGGGCGACCATACAATGAGCAGTTCTTC CATSDFPGGEGRPYNEQFF
TRBJ1-1 - - TRBV5-1 TGCGCCAGCAGGGCATCCGGGAGGAACACTGAAGCTTTCTTT CASRASGRNTEAFF
TRBJ2-2 - - TRBV20-1 TGCAGTGCTAGAGTGACGGGGGACGGGGAGCTGTTTTTT CSARVTGDGELFF
TRBJ1-5 - - TRBV19 TGTGCCAGTAGTACCCCCTCGGGGGGCAATCAGCCCCAGCATTTT CASSTPSGGNQPQHF
TRBJ1-1 - - TRBV2 TGTGCCAGCAGTGACGCCCCCGCGGGGCGAACTGAAGCTTTCTTT CASSDAPAGRTEAFF
TRBJ1-1 - - TRBV6-1 TGTGCCAGCAGTTTCGGACAACCGAACACTGAAGCTTTCTTT CASSFGQPNTEAFF
TRBJ1-6 few - TRBV4-1 TGCGCCAGCAGCCAAGGACAGGAACCGGGTTCACCCCTCCACTTT CASSQGQEPGSPLHF
TRBJ2-1 - TRBD2 TRBV3-1 TGTGCCAGCAGCCAAGATTGGGACTACGTGCAGTTCTTC CASSQDWDYVQFF
TRBJ2-1 - - TRBV30 TGTGCCTGGAGTGACCAGCGGGTTCCGACTCCCTCTCGCCACAATGAGCAGTTCTTC CAWSDQRVPTPSRHNEQFF
TRBJ2-1 - - TRBV6-1 TGTGCCAGCGCCCGACCGGACAGAAAAGCCTACAATGAGCAGTTCTTC CASARPDRKAYNEQFF
TRBJ1-1 - TRBD1 TRBV6-1 TGTGCCAGCACCGAAGTTCCGGACAGGTCCACTGAAGCTTTCTTT CASTEVPDRSTEAFF
TRBJ1-2 - TRBD1 TRBV7-9 TGTGCCAGCAGCTTAGCGGACAGGGTCTATGGCTACACCTTC CASSLADRVYGYTF
TRBJ2-1 - - TRBV15 TGTGCCACCAGCCCGGACAGTTATGATGAGCAGTTCTTC CATSPDSYDEQFF
TRBJ2-1 - - TRBV7-8 TGTGCCAGCAGTACGGGCCCCAAAGACAATGAGCAGTTCTTC CASSTGPKDNEQFF
TRBJ2-7 - - TRBV9 TGTGCCAGCAGCCCAGGGACCAATGAGCAGTACTTC CASSPGTNEQYF
TRBJ2-5 - - TRBV12-3/TRBV12-4 TGTGCCAGCAACCGGGACGGAAGGATGGAGACCCAGTACTTC CASNRDGRMETQYF
TRBJ1-2 - - TRBV20-1 TGCAGTGCTTGGGACCACCAAGGAGGCTACACCTTC CSAWDHQGGYTF
TRBJ2-1 few TRBD1 TRBV29-1 TGCAGCGTTGATGCGACAGGGGGCATTGAGCAGTTCTTC CSVDATGGIEQFF
TRBJ2-1 - - TRBV9 TGTGCCAGCAGCGTAGAGGAGTGGTTCTCTTACAATGAGCAGTTCTTC CASSVEEWFSYNEQFF
TRBJ1-4 once TRBD1 TRBV7-6 TGTGCCAGCAGCTCCCAAACAGGGGAGTTGGGCGAAAAACTGTTTTTT CASSSQTGELGEKLFF
TRBJ1-2 - TRBD1 TRBV6-5 TGTGCCAGCAGTTACGCCGGACAGGGCGGGGGCTACACCTTC CASSYAGQGGGYTF
TRBJ2-7 few - TRBV28 TGTGCCAGCAGTTTAACTGACCCCTACGAGCAGTACTTC CASSLTDPYEQYF
TRBJ2-1 - - TRBV6-1 TGTGCCAGCAGTGAAGAGGTAATTACTGCCTCCTACAATGAGCAGTTCTTC CASSEEVITASYNEQFF
TRBJ1-2 - TRBD1 TRBV4-1 TGCGCCAGCAGCCAAGCAGGACAGGGGATTGGCTATGGCTACACCTTC CASSQAGQGIGYGYTF
TRBJ2-1 - - TRBV4-1 TGCGCCAGCAGCCAAGACCGGGACATCTACAATGAGCAGTTCTTC CASSQDRDIYNEQFF